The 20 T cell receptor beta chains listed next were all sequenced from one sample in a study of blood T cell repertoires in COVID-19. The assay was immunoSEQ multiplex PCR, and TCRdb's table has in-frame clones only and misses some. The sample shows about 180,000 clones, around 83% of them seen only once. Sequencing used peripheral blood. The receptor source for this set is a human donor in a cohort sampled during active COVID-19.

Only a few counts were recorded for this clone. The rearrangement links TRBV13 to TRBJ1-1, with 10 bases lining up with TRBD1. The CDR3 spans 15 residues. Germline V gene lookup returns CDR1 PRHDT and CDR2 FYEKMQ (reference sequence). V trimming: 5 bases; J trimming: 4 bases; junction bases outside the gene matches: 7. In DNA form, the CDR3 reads TGTGCCAGCAGCCCCAGCGACAGGGGGCCCACTGAAGCTTTCTTT. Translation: CASSPSDRGPTEAFF.

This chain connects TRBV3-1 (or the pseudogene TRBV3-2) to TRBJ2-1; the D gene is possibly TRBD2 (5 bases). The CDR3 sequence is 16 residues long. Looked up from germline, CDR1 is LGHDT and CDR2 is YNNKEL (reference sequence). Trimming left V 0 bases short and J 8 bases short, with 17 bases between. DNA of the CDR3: TGTGCCAGCAGCCAAGACGGGCTAGAGGGAAGAGATGAGCAGTTCTTC. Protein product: CASSQDGLEGRDEQFF.

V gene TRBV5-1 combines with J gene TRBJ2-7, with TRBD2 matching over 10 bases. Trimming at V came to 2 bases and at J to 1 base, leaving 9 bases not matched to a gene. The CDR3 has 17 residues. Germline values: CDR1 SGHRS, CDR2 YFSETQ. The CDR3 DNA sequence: TGCGCCAGCAGCTTAGGGGGACGGACTAGCGGTTCCTACGAGCAGTACTTC. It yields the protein CASSLGGRTSGSYEQYF.

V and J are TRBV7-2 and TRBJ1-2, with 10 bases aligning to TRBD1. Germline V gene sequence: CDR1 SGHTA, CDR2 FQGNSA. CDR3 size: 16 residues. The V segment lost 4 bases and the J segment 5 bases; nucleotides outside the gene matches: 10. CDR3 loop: CASSSGQGVVGYGYTF. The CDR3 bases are TGTGCCAGCAGCTCCGGACAGGGGGTGGTCGGGTATGGCTACACCTTC.

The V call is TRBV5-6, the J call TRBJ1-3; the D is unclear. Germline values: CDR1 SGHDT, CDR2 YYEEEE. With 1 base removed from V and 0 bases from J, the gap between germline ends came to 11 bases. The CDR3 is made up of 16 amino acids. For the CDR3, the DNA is TGTGCCAGCAGCTTGTACGGCAGGAACTCTGGAAACACCATATATTTT. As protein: CASSLYGRNSGNTIYF.

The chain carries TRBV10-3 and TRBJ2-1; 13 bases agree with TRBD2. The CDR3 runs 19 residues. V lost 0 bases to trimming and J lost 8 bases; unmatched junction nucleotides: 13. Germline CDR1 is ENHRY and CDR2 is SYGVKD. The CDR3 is CAISESSGTSGELGDEQFF. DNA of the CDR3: TGTGCCATCAGTGAGTCATCTGGGACTAGCGGGGAGTTGGGGGATGAGCAGTTCTTC.

For the CDR3, the DNA is TGTGCCAGCGCCTCTGGGACAGGGTCTTACGAGCAGTACTTC. The encoded protein is CASASGTGSYEQYF. The chain recombines TRBV28 with TRBJ2-7, with 9 bases aligning to TRBD1. J was trimmed by 4 bases and V by 8 bases; bases with no gene match: 9. CDR1 is MDHEN and CDR2 is SYDVKM in the germline V gene. The CDR3 extends over 14 amino acids.

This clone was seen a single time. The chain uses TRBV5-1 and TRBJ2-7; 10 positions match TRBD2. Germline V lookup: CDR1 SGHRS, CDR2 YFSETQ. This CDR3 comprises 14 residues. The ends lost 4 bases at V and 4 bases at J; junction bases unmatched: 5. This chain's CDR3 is CASSARTSGYEQYF. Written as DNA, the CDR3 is TGCGCCAGCAGCGCCCGGACTAGCGGTTACGAGCAGTACTTC.

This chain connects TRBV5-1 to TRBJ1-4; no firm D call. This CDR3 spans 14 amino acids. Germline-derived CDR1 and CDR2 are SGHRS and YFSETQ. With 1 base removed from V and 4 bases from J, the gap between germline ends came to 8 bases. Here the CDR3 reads CASSLNSINEKLFF. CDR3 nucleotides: TGCGCCAGCAGCTTGAATAGCATTAATGAAAAACTGTTTTTT.

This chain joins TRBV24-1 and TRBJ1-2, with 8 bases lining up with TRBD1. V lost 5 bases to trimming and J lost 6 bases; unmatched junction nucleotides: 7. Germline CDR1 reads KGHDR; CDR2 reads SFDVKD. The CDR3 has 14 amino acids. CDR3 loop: CATSAPGGLDGYTF. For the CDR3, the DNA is TGTGCCACCAGTGCCCCAGGGGGCTTGGATGGCTACACCTTC.

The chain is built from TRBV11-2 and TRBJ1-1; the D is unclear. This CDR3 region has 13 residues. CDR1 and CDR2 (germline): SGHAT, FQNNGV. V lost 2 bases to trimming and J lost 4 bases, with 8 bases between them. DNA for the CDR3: TGTGCCAGCAGCTTACCGGTTGGCACTGAAGCTTTCTTT. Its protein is CASSLPVGTEAFF.

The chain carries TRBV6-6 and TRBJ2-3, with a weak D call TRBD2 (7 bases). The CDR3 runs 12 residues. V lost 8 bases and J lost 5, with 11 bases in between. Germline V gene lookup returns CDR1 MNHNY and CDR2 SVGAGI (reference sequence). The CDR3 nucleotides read TGTGCCAGCCGGGGGGCTGGAGATACGCAGTATTTT. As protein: CASRGAGDTQYF.

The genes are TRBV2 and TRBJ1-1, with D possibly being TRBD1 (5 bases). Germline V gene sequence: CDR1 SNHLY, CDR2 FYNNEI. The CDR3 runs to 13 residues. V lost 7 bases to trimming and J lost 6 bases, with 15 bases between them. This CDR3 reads CASKWGRGAEAFF. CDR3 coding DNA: TGTGCCAGCAAGTGGGGGAGGGGAGCTGAAGCTTTCTTT.

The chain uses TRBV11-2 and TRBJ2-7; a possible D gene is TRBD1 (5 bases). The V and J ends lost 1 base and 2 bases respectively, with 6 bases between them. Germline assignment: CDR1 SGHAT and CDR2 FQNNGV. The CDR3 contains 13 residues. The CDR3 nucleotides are TGTGCCAGCAGCTTAGTCAGGGCCTACGAGCAGTACTTC. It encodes CASSLVRAYEQYF.

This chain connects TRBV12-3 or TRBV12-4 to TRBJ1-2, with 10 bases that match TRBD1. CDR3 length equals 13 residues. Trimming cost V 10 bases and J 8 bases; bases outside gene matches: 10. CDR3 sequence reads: CAIQGQGSGGYTF. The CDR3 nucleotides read TGTGCCATACAGGGACAGGGGTCGGGCGGCTACACCTTC.

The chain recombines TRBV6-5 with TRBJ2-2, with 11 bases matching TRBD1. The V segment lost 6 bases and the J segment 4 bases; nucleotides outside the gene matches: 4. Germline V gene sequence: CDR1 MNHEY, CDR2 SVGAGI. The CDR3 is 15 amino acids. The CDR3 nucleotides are TGTGCCAGCAGCTGGGACAGGGGGGGCACCGGGGAGCTGTTTTTT. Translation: CASSWDRGGTGELFF.

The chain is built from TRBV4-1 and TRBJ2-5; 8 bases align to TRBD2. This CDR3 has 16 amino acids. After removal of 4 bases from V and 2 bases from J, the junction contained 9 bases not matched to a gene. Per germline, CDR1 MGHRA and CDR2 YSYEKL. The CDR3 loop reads CASSPLAAISQETQYF. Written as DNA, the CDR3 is TGCGCCAGCAGCCCACTAGCGGCCATAAGTCAAGAGACCCAGTACTTC.

CDR3 region: CASSLGQATNEKLFF. In nucleotides, the CDR3 is TGTGCCAGCAGTTTGGGACAGGCAACTAATGAAAAACTGTTTTTT. The chain recombines TRBV4-2 with TRBJ1-4; TRBD1 agrees at 8 bases. The CDR3 runs to 15 residues. CDR1 and CDR2 from the germline V gene are LGHNA and YNFKEQ. Trimming at V came to 6 bases and at J to 0 bases, leaving 3 bases not matched to a gene.

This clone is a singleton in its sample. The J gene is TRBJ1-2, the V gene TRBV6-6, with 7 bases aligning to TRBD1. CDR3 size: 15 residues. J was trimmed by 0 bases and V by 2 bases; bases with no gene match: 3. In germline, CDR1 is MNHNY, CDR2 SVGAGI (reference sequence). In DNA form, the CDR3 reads TGTGCCAGCAGTTACCCCGGGACAGCTAACTATGGCTACACCTTC. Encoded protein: CASSYPGTANYGYTF.

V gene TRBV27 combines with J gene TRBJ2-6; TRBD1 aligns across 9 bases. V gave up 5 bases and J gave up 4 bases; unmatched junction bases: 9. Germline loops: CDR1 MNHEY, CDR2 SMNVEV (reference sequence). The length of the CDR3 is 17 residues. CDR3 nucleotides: TGTGCCAGCAGTCCGGGACAGGGCCCAGGAGGGGCCAACGTCCTGACTTTC. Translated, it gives CASSPGQGPGGANVLTF.